This T cell receptor (beta chain) was recorded in a study of blood T cell repertoires in COVID-19. As for the study in general: Acute and convalescent COVID-19 samples came from the United States, Italy and Spain.

The CDR3 loop spans 13 amino acids. V was shortened by 0 bases and J by 6 bases, with 5 bases between the two germline ends. Germline values: CDR1 LGHDT, CDR2 YNNKEL (reference sequence). Original data processing: Reference gene primer amplification in the assay estimated nucleated cell counts. The assay was immunoSEQ multiplex PCR, and TCRdb's table has in-frame clones only and misses some. V and J calls plus clone size are reproduced from that table; the DNA served to infer D and trimming. The sample holds approximately 94,000 clones, under 85% seen once. This sequence joins TRBV3-1 (or the pseudogene TRBV3-2) and TRBJ1-4; D not resolved. Sample: peripheral blood. The sequence derives from a human donor in a cohort sampled during active COVID-19. CDR3 bases: TGTGCCAGCAGCCAAGATAATTATGAAAAACTGTTTTTT. This encodes CASSQDNYEKLFF.